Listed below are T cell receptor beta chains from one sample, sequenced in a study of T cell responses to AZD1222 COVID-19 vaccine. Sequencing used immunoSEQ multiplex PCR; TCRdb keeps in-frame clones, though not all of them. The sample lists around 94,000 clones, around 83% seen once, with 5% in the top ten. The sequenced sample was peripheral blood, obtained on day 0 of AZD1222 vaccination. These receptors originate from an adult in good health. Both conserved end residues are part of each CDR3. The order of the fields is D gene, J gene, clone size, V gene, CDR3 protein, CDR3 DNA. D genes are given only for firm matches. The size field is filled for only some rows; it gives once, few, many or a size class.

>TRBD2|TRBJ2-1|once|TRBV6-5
CASSRGTSGVYEQFF
TGTGCCAGCAGTCGAGGGACTAGCGGGGTATATGAGCAGTTCTTC
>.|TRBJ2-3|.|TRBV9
CASRGWGDTQYF
TGTGCCAGCAGGGGTTGGGGAGATACGCAGTATTTT
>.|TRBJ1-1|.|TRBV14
CASSPLMTALNTEAFF
TGTGCCAGCAGCCCGTTGATGACGGCGCTGAACACTGAAGCTTTCTTT
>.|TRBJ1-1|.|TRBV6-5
CASSSQPAMNTEAFF
TGTGCCAGCAGTTCCCAACCTGCTATGAACACTGAAGCTTTCTTT
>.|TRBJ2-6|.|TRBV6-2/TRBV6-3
CASSYGQSSGANVLTF
TGTGCCAGCAGTTACGGCCAGTCCTCTGGGGCCAACGTCCTGACTTTC
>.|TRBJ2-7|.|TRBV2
CASSEARQGSPFEQYF
TGTGCCAGCAGTGAAGCAAGGCAGGGAAGCCCCTTCGAGCAGTACTTC
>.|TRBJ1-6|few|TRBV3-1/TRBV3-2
CASSQGPITDSPLHF
TGTGCCAGCAGCCAAGGGCCCATCACGGATTCACCCCTCCACTTT
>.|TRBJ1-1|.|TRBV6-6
CASSYRQVAEAFF
TGTGCCAGCAGTTATAGGCAGGTCGCTGAAGCTTTCTTT
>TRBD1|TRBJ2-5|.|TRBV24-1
CATSDLWDRGETQYF
TGTGCCACCAGTGATTTATGGGACAGGGGGGAGACCCAGTACTTC
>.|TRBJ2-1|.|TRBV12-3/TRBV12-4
CASSWGGGNEQFF
TGTGCCAGCAGTTGGGGTGGGGGCAATGAGCAGTTCTTC
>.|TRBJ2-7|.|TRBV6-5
CASSYIGGGDYEQYF
TGTGCCAGCAGTTACATAGGAGGAGGGGATTACGAGCAGTACTTC